These 14 T cell receptor beta chains came from one sample sequenced in a study of a mutant IDH1 vaccine in newly diagnosed glioma. Documented time point: baseline, week 1 (first vaccination visit). Described treatment: pre-vaccination baseline after standard-of-care therapy. The method was immunoSEQ multiplex PCR; TCRdb's version includes in-frame clones alone and lacks a portion of them. The table lists around 82,000 clones, 82% of them singletons. The input for sequencing was PBMCs, taken from a glioma patient treated with radiotherapy, temozolomide or both. The receptors here all came from a man aged 40-49 years with glioma. Some clones in this sample may be carry-over from other donors' samples.

The rearrangement uses TRBV2 and TRBJ2-5; D ambiguous. CDR3 length: 15 residues. With 2 bases removed from V and 0 bases from J, the gap between germline ends came to 10 bases. Germline CDR1 SNHLY, CDR2 FYNNEI. CDR3 protein: CASSETVANQETQYF. In DNA form, the CDR3 reads TGTGCCAGCAGTGAAACGGTAGCTAACCAAGAGACCCAGTACTTC.

The chain uses TRBV5-1 and TRBJ1-1; D is unresolved. Germline CDR1 is SGHRS and CDR2 is YFSETQ. The germline V and J ends were trimmed by 4 bases and 1 base, with 17 bases remaining between them. CDR3 length: 16 amino acids. The CDR3 nucleotides read TGCGCCAGCAGCCCAAGGTCCGGCTTTCCGAACACTGAAGCTTTCTTT. Its translation is CASSPRSGFPNTEAFF.

The J gene is TRBJ2-7, the V gene TRBV7-8; D ambiguous. Trimming stripped 1 base from V and 0 bases from J, with 13 bases between. From germline, CDR1 is SGHVS and CDR2 FQNEAQ. The CDR3 runs to 16 residues. The CDR3 reads CASSLGIGGNSYEQYF. In nucleotides, the CDR3 is TGTGCCAGCAGCTTAGGGATTGGTGGGAACTCCTACGAGCAGTACTTC.

The rearrangement links TRBV25-1 to TRBJ1-2; no reliable D call. CDR3 length equals 14 residues. Germline CDR1 MGHDK, CDR2 SYGVNS. V was trimmed by 3 bases and J by 5 bases, leaving 13 bases between them. The chain's CDR3 is CASSDLGGLYGYTF. CDR3 sequence (DNA): TGTGCCAGCAGTGATCTAGGAGGATTGTATGGCTACACCTTC.

This clone was detected a few times. The chain joins TRBV6-1 to TRBJ1-3, with 7 bases lining up with TRBD1. With 6 bases clipped from V and 4 bases from J, the junction kept 9 bases outside the gene matches. This CDR3 is built from 15 residues. Germline loops: CDR1 MNHNS, CDR2 SASEGT. The CDR3 coding sequence is TGTGCCAGCAGGTTAAAGGGGGCGGAGGGAAACACCATATATTTT. It codes for CASRLKGAEGNTIYF.

This chain connects TRBV5-1 to TRBJ2-3; D is possibly TRBD1 or TRBD2 (6 bases each). The CDR3 has 14 amino acids. The V end lost 0 bases, the J end lost 3 bases, and 8 bases lay between the germline ends. CDR1 and CDR2 from the germline V gene are SGHRS and YFSETQ. The chain's CDR3 is CASSLEGGTDTQYF. The CDR3 DNA reads TGCGCCAGCAGCTTGGAAGGGGGGACAGATACGCAGTATTTT. Filled out from reference TRBV5-1 and TRBJ2-3, the complete variable domain reads KAGVTQTPRYLIKTRGQQVTLSCSPISGHRSVSWYQQTPGQGLQFLFEYFSETQRNKGNFPGRFSGRQFSNSRSEMNVSTLELGDSALYLCASSLEGGTDTQYFGPGTRLTVL.

The chain couples TRBV6-1 to TRBJ2-7; TRBD1 matches at 8 bases. V trimming: 5 bases; J trimming: 2 bases; junction bases outside the gene matches: 2. This CDR3 region has 13 residues. In germline, CDR1 is MNHNS, CDR2 SASEGT. This CDR3 is CASSRTGTYEQYF. In nucleotides, the CDR3 is TGTGCCAGCAGTCGGACAGGGACCTACGAGCAGTACTTC.

V usage is TRBV7-9 and J usage is TRBJ1-4; possible D gene TRBD1, 5 bases. Germline loops: CDR1 SEHNR, CDR2 FQNEAQ (reference sequence). CDR3 size: 14 residues. V was shortened by 4 bases and J by 8 bases, with 14 bases between the two germline ends. CDR3 sequence (DNA): TGTGCCAGCAGCTCTATACGGGGGGGGGAAAAACTGTTTTTT. Its translation: CASSSIRGGEKLFF.

The V gene is TRBV6-5, the J gene TRBJ2-1, with D hard to call. V lost 6 bases, J lost 7 bases, and 7 bases lay in between. This CDR3 is 11 amino acids long. Germline V gene lookup returns CDR1 MNHEY and CDR2 SVGAGI. CDR3 in amino acids: CASSVANEQFF. The CDR3, as DNA: TGTGCCAGCAGCGTCGCGAATGAGCAGTTCTTC.

The chain joins TRBV7-2 to TRBJ2-7; a weak D match, TRBD2 (6 bases). CDR3 size: 15 residues. V lost 1 base and J lost 0, with 10 bases in between. Germline V gives CDR1 SGHTA, CDR2 FQGNSA. The CDR3 region is CASSLGGLLSYEQYF. The CDR3 DNA reads as TGTGCCAGCAGCTTAGGGGGACTGCTCTCCTACGAGCAGTACTTC. Supplemented by reference TRBV7-2 and TRBJ2-7, the full variable domain reads GAGVSQSPSNKVTEKGKDVELRCDPISGHTALYWYRQSLGQGLEFLIYFQGNSAPDKSGLPSDRFSAERTGGSVSTLTIQRTQQEDSAVYLCASSLGGLLSYEQYFGPGTRLTVT.

The chain employs TRBV29-1 and TRBJ1-3; 7 bases line up with TRBD1. This CDR3 has 13 residues. Germline CDR1 and CDR2: SQVTM and ANQGSEA. The J segment lost 2 bases and the V segment lost 2 bases, leaving 0 bases of the junction unmatched. CDR3 in DNA: TGCAGCGTTGAAAGGGGGCCTGGAAACACCATATATTTT. Translated, it gives CSVERGPGNTIYF.

This clone was seen once. The rearrangement links TRBV29-1 to TRBJ1-2; D is perhaps TRBD1 (6 bases). V was pared by 3 bases and J by 6 bases, with 20 bases between. Germline CDR1 and CDR2: SQVTM and ANQGSEA. The CDR3 has 15 residues. CDR3 in amino acids: CSVDGLVLQGHGYTF. CDR3 in DNA: TGCAGCGTTGATGGCCTAGTCTTACAGGGACATGGCTACACCTTC.

The gene calls are TRBV5-1 and TRBJ2-3; 10 nucleotides line up with TRBD2. The V segment lost 2 bases and the J segment 3 bases; nucleotides outside the gene matches: 3. In germline, CDR1 is SGHRS, CDR2 YFSETQ. This CDR3 region has 15 residues. This CDR3 reads CASSFRGLATDTQYF. The DNA of the CDR3 is TGCGCCAGCAGCTTCAGGGGACTAGCGACAGATACGCAGTATTTT.

This clone was observed a few times. Other DNA sequences in the same sample also yield this CDR3. V and J are TRBV4-1 and TRBJ1-5, with no clear D. In germline, CDR1 is MGHRA, CDR2 YSYEKL. The CDR3 is 15 residues long. The germline V and J ends were trimmed by 0 bases and 0 bases, with 6 bases remaining between them. The CDR3 nucleotides are TGCGCCAGCAGCCAAGACCGGAATAGCAATCAGCCCCAGCATTTT. Translating it yields CASSQDRNSNQPQHF.